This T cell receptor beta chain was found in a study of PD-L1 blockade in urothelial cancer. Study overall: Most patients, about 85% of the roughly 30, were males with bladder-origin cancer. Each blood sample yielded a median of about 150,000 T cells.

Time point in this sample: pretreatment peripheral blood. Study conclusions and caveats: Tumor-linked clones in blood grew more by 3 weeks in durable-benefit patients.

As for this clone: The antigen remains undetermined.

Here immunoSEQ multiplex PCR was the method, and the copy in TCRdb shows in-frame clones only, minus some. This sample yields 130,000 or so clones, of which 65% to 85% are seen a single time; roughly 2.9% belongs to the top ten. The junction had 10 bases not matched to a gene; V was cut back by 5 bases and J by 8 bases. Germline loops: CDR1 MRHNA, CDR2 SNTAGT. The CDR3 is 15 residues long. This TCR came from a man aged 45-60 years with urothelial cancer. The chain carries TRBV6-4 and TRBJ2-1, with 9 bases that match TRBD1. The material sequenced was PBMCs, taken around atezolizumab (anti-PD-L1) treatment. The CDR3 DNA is TGTGCCAGCAGTCCGGGACAGGGTAATCTCTATGAGCAGTTCTTC. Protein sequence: CASSPGQGNLYEQFF.